A single sample is the source of the 12 T cell receptor beta chains below, sequenced in a study of post-analysis software for immune sequencing data. Incorporated into the TCR beta cDNA libraries were unique molecular identifiers, which served to reduce PCR and sequencing biases. TCRdb fed the PCR reads into MiXCR, producing one record per CDR3 protein. The sample has about 540,000 distinct CDR3 sequences; 30% to 40% are singletons. Overall study results and limits: Patients used about 5 TRBV segments, including TRBV5-6, TRBV5-1 and TRBV20-1, more often than controls.

These receptors' targets are unknown. The sequenced sample was blood. Receptors originate from a girl aged 2 to 17 with multiple sclerosis.

This clonotype has a handful of counts. V usage is TRBV4-1 and J usage is TRBJ2-7, with D possibly being TRBD1 (6 bases). V lost 6 bases and J 6 bases, leaving 15 bases between the germline ends. This CDR3 region has 13 residues. Germline CDR1 MGHRA, CDR2 YSYEKL. The CDR3 nucleotides are TGCGCCAGCAGTTTTCAGCAGGGGAGCGAGCAGTACTTC. It encodes CASSFQQGSEQYF.

The CDR3 sequence: CASARDLNEKLFF. In nucleotides, the CDR3 is TGTGCCAGCGCGCGGGACCTCAATGAAAAACTGTTTTTT. The genes are TRBV6-6 and TRBJ1-4; tentative D call: TRBD1 (5 bases). CDR3 length: 13 amino acids. Trimming shortened V by 8 bases and J by 5 bases, and 12 bases separated the two germline ends. Germline loops: CDR1 MNHNY, CDR2 SVGAGI (reference sequence).

Worth noting for this clonotype: It may be a read error: a sequence one base away is much more abundant. This chain connects TRBV9 to TRBJ2-5; D gene uncertain. This CDR3 spans 14 amino acids. Deletions cut 0 bases from V and 11 bases from J, with 17 bases between. Per the germline V gene, CDR1 is SGDLS and CDR2 is YYNGEE. CDR3 region: CASSVAESGYEQYF. The CDR3 nucleotides are TGTGCCAGCAGCGTAGCTGAATCCGGGTATGAGCAGTACTTC.

The J gene is TRBJ1-4, the V gene TRBV28, with D hard to call. CDR3 length equals 12 residues. Germline assignment: CDR1 MDHEN and CDR2 SYDVKM. The V end was cut by 4 bases, the J end by 8 bases, with 8 bases between. CDR3 nucleotides: TGTGCCAGCAGTTCGTTAATAGAAAAACTGTTTTTT. It specifies CASSSLIEKLFF.

This clonotype showed up just a few times. This CDR3 reads CASSQASGTSSNEQFF. CDR3 coding DNA: TGTGCCAGCAGCCAAGCTTCCGGGACTAGCTCCAATGAGCAGTTCTTC. The chain couples TRBV4-2 to TRBJ2-1; 9 nucleotides line up with TRBD2. Germline loops: CDR1 LGHNA, CDR2 YNFKEQ. This CDR3 comprises 16 residues. The ends lost 1 base at V and 6 bases at J; junction bases unmatched: 7.

This clonotype was observed at least ten times. The chain carries TRBV29-1 and TRBJ1-6, with TRBD1 matching over 7 bases. Per the germline V gene, CDR1 is SQVTM and CDR2 is ANQGSEA. The CDR3 is 14 amino acids. The CDR3 is CSRDRALYNSPLHF. CDR3 sequence (DNA): TGCAGTCGTGACAGGGCCCTCTATAATTCACCCCTCCACTTT.

The V and J genes are TRBV28 and TRBJ2-6, with a tentative D call TRBD2 (6 bases). The CDR3 is made up of 17 amino acids. The germline V gene encodes CDR1 MDHEN and CDR2 SYDVKM. V was pared by 6 bases and J by 4 bases, with 19 bases between. The CDR3 DNA reads as TGTGCCAGCAGCAAACGGGACTTCAATGCCGGGGCCAACGTCCTGACTTTC. Encoded protein: CASSKRDFNAGANVLTF.

This clonotype was seen once. It is likely a read error, because the conserved phenylalanine at the end of the CDR3 is missing. The CDR3 bases are TGTGCCAGCAGTCCCCTAGGGGCAGATACGCAGTATTCT. Protein: CASSPLGADTQYS. The J gene is TRBJ2-3, the V gene TRBV12-3 or TRBV12-4; possible D gene TRBD1, 5 bases. V lost 5 bases to trimming and J lost 4 bases, with 10 bases between them. The CDR3 is 13 residues long.

This clonotype appeared a few times. This rearrangement joins TRBV3-1 to TRBJ2-7; D is undetermined. The V and J ends lost 7 bases and 6 bases respectively, with 13 bases between them. From germline, CDR1 is LGHDT and CDR2 YNNKEL (reference sequence). The CDR3 extends over 12 amino acids. CDR3 nucleotide sequence: TGTGCCAGCAACAAAGAGGAGTCCGAGCAGTACTTC. Residues: CASNKEESEQYF.

This clonotype showed up just a few times. This chain joins TRBV20-1 and TRBJ2-5; D gene ambiguous. Trimming removed 0 bases at V and 5 bases at J, with 16 bases between. The V gene's germline CDR1 is DFQATT and CDR2 SNEGSKA (reference sequence). This CDR3 is 15 amino acids long. DNA for the CDR3: TGCAGTGCTAGAGATCTAGTAGCAAGGCCTGAGACCCAGTACTTC. Translating it yields CSARDLVARPETQYF.

The J gene is TRBJ1-2, the V gene TRBV5-1; D remains ambiguous. V shed 0 bases and J shed 7 bases, with 13 bases lying between them. The CDR3 covers 14 residues. Germline V gene sequence: CDR1 SGHRS, CDR2 YFSETQ. In DNA, the CDR3 is TGCGCCAGCAGCTTGGGTGGCAATCAAGTTGGCTACACCTTC. It yields the protein CASSLGGNQVGYTF.

The gene calls are TRBV6-4 and TRBJ1-5; 8 nucleotides align to TRBD1. V lost 4 bases to trimming and J lost 7 bases; unmatched junction nucleotides: 6. The CDR3 is 14 residues long. Germline CDR1 and CDR2: MRHNA and SNTAGT. CDR3 in DNA: TGTGCCAGCAGTGGCGGACAGGGTTACCAGCCCCAGCATTTT. This sequence encodes CASSGGQGYQPQHF.